This entry describes one TCR beta chain. The data were obtained in a study of PD-L1 blockade in urothelial cancer. Time point meaning: peripheral blood 6 weeks after treatment start. Germline V lookup: CDR1 SEHNR, CDR2 FQNEAQ (reference sequence). This CDR3 region has 14 residues. Trimming removed 5 bases from V and 3 bases from J; junction bases left unmatched: 4. Only in-frame clones appear in the TCRdb table, and some are missing; sequencing was by immunoSEQ multiplex PCR. The table records more than 35,000 clones, around 80% of them present only once. The sequenced sample was PBMCs, obtained around atezolizumab (anti-PD-L1) treatment. The chain has TRBV7-9 and TRBJ1-5; the match to TRBD1 covers 7 bases. The origin of this receptor is a man in his 60s with urothelial cancer. For the CDR3, the DNA is TGTGCCAGCAGCCCGACAGGGACCAATCAGCCCCAGCATTTT. Encoded protein: CASSPTGTNQPQHF.